This note documents a single T cell receptor beta chain sequence. Its antigen is unknown. The data derive from a study of graft-versus-host responses after intestinal transplantation. TCRdb keeps only in-frame clones here, not all; method: immunoSEQ multiplex PCR. Of about 110,000 clones listed, around 93% are singletons. There are 14 residues in the CDR3. Losses at the gene ends were 3 bases for V and 9 bases for J; bases not matched to a gene: 7. Germline assignment: CDR1 SGHAT and CDR2 FQNNGV. This material consisted of unstimulated CD8+ T cells sorted from spleen or lymph node cells, taken before intestinal transplant. This chain links TRBV11-2 with TRBJ2-7; 11 bases map to TRBD1. The clonotype originates from a human donor who received an intestinal transplant. The CDR3, as DNA: TGTGCCAGCAGCTTCGGACAGGGGGCTTTGGTGCAGTACTTC. Translated, it gives CASSFGQGALVQYF. Together with reference TRBV11-2 and TRBJ2-7, the CDR3 gives the full variable domain: EAGVAQSPRYKIIEKRQSVAFWCNPISGHATLYWYQQILGQGPKLLIQFQNNGVVDDSQLPKDRFSAERLKGVDSTLKIQPAKLEDSAVYLCASSFGQGALVQYFGPGTRLTVT.